This T cell receptor (beta chain) comes out of a study of blood T cells in healthy people across ages. Whole-study results and caveats: Age showed a roughly linear inverse relationship with TCR beta diversity per million T cells.

It was with a sample-barcoded 5' primer and a J-beta primer mix that a second PCR of about 6 to 11 cycles was run. MiXCR, applied by TCRdb to the 5' RACE reads, yields one record per CDR3 protein. The sample comprises 1.4 million to 1.5 million distinct CDR3 sequences, around 42% of which are singletons, and 7.9% rests with the top ten. Trimming shortened V by 5 bases and J by 15 bases, and 26 bases separated the two germline ends. Germline CDR1 reads SEHNR; CDR2 reads FQNEAQ (reference sequence). The CDR3 is 15 amino acids. To note about this clonotype: Its antigen is not known.

This clonotype originated in a woman aged 18-29 years in good health. V is TRBV7-9 and J is TRBJ2-1; tentatively, D is TRBD2 (6 bases). Input material: blood. The CDR3 sequence is CASSRSPPTGTFPFF. The CDR3 DNA follows: TGTGCCAGCAGCCGCTCCCCACCAACCGGGACTTTTCCGTTCTTC.